Each of the 17 T cell receptor beta chains below was sequenced from the same sample in a study of CD8 T cells in ankylosing spondylitis. From the 5' RACE reads, TCRdb called clonotypes with MiXCR, one entry per CDR3 protein. This table has 250,000 to 350,000 distinct CDR3 sequences, around 18% appearing once. Sequenced input: blood, either unsorted or a sorted T cell fraction (not recorded which). Receptors were obtained from a male donor with ankylosing spondylitis or in good health (not recorded which).

The chain employs TRBV12-3 or TRBV12-4 and TRBJ2-3; 8 nucleotides line up with TRBD2. This CDR3 has 13 residues. V gave up 6 bases and J gave up 2 bases; unmatched junction bases: 1. The CDR3 sequence: CASSGGDTDTQYF. The CDR3 nucleotides read TGTGCCAGCAGCGGGGGGGACACAGATACGCAGTATTTT.

This clonotype was found a few times. The J gene is TRBJ2-2, the V gene TRBV5-1, with D perhaps matching TRBD2 (6 bases). CDR1 and CDR2 from the germline V gene are SGHRS and YFSETQ. This CDR3 spans 14 amino acids. V dropped 5 bases and J dropped 3 bases, with 11 bases sitting between them. DNA of the CDR3: TGCGCCAGCAGAAAGTGGGGGGACACCGGGGAGCTGTTTTTT. This gives the protein CASRKWGDTGELFF. Using reference TRBV5-1 and TRBJ2-2 for the parts outside the CDR3, the full variable domain is KAGVTQTPRYLIKTRGQQVTLSCSPISGHRSVSWYQQTPGQGLQFLFEYFSETQRNKGNFPGRFSGRQFSNSRSEMNVSTLELGDSALYLCASRKWGDTGELFFGEGSRLTVL.

A word on this clonotype: The junction differs from germline at one of its ends, possibly a read error. The chain carries TRBV9 and TRBJ2-3; D is possibly TRBD2 (7 bases). Germline CDR1 is SGDLS and CDR2 is YYNGEE. CDR3 length equals 15 residues. DNA for the CDR3: TGTGCCGGCAGCGTAGGGGCGGGGGCGACAGATACGCAGTATTTT. Its protein is CAGSVGAGATDTQYF.

A few counts support this clonotype. This chain connects TRBV20-1 to TRBJ2-3; 8 nucleotides line up with TRBD2. Germline V CDR1 and CDR2: DFQATT, SNEGSKA (reference sequence). J gave up 0 bases and V 0 bases, and 2 bases lay outside the gene matches. The CDR3 totals 15 residues. CDR3 residues: CSARDASGSTDTQYF. For the CDR3, the DNA is TGCAGTGCTAGAGATGCTAGCGGGAGCACAGATACGCAGTATTTT.

The chain is built from TRBV20-1 and TRBJ2-3, with D perhaps being TRBD1 or TRBD2 (6 bases each). V lost 3 bases to trimming and J lost 0 bases, with 16 bases between them. There are 16 residues in the CDR3. In germline, CDR1 is DFQATT, CDR2 SNEGSKA (reference sequence). In nucleotides, the CDR3 is TGCAGTGCTAGCGACCCCGCCGGGGGCAGCACAGATACGCAGTATTTT. Amino acids: CSASDPAGGSTDTQYF.

This clonotype came up a few times. The chain joins TRBV12-3 or TRBV12-4 to TRBJ1-6; no clear D gene. The CDR3 sequence is 13 residues long. Trimming left V 3 bases short and J 8 bases short, with 8 bases between. The CDR3 nucleotides read TGTGCCAGCAGTTTTGACCGGGATTCACCCCTCCACTTT. It yields the protein CASSFDRDSPLHF.

CDR3 residues: CASSSPIRDQRNNEQFF. In DNA, the CDR3 is TGTGCCAGCAGTTCCCCAATTAGGGACCAAAGAAACAATGAGCAGTTCTTC. The gene calls are TRBV12-3 or TRBV12-4 and TRBJ2-1; tentatively, D is TRBD1 or TRBD2 (5 bases each). The CDR3 extends over 17 amino acids. Trimming took off 4 bases at V and 5 bases at J, with 21 bases between the two ends.

The rearrangement joins TRBV3-1 to TRBJ2-5, with a weak D call TRBD1 (6 bases). The CDR3 consists of 20 residues. The germline gives CDR1 LGHDT, CDR2 YNNKEL (reference sequence). The V end was cut by 0 bases, the J end by 0 bases, with 23 bases between. This CDR3 reads CASSQDRTGGAFSYQETQYF. The CDR3 DNA reads as TGTGCCAGCAGCCAAGATCGAACTGGGGGCGCCTTCTCTTACCAAGAGACCCAGTACTTC.

This clonotype appeared once. The CDR3 is CSAEGPGQGGNEKLFF. The CDR3, as DNA: TGCAGTGCAGAAGGTCCAGGACAGGGCGGTAATGAAAAACTGTTTTTT. The V gene is TRBV20-1, the J gene TRBJ1-4, with 8 bases lining up with TRBD1. The CDR3 consists of 16 residues. Germline CDR1 reads DFQATT; CDR2 reads SNEGSKA (reference sequence). V shed 6 bases and J 4 bases; nucleotides not matched to a gene: 13.

This clonotype has only a few counts. The V and J genes are TRBV10-3 and TRBJ2-7, with D possibly being TRBD1 (6 bases). The CDR3 has 16 residues. CDR1 is ENHRY, CDR2 SYGVKD, per germline. Trimming took 6 bases from V and 3 from J, leaving 21 bases between them. CDR3 in DNA: TGTGCCATCAGCCGGACAGAACCCGTTAAGGGCTACGAGCAGTACGTC. Residues: CAISRTEPVKGYEQYV.

CDR3 coding DNA: TGTGCCAGCGGCCGACTAGCGCTCTCCTACAATGAGCAGTTCTTC. This gives the protein CASGRLALSYNEQFF. The chain couples TRBV27 to TRBJ2-1; 8 bases agree with TRBD2. Trimming took 8 bases from V and 0 from J; bases not matched to a gene: 6. Germline lookup yields CDR1 MNHEY and CDR2 SMNVEV (reference sequence). The CDR3 contains 15 residues.

The chain employs TRBV12-3 or TRBV12-4 and TRBJ2-5; 7 bases match TRBD1. Trimming cost V 7 bases and J 5 bases; bases outside gene matches: 13. CDR3 length: 15 residues. CDR3 residues: CASTIRDSYSETQYF. The CDR3 DNA is TGTGCCAGCACCATCCGGGACAGTTACTCGGAGACCCAGTACTTC.

Ten or more counts support this clonotype. This chain joins TRBV24-1 and TRBJ1-1; a weak D match, TRBD1 (6 bases). Trimming removed 3 bases from V and 2 bases from J, with 9 bases in between. This CDR3 spans 14 amino acids. Germline assignment: CDR1 KGHDR and CDR2 SFDVKD. As DNA, the CDR3 is TGTGCCACCAGTGATGGGACACTTAACACTGAAGCTTTCTTT. This gives the protein CATSDGTLNTEAFF.

The rearrangement uses TRBV12-3 or TRBV12-4 and TRBJ2-1, with TRBD2 matching 10 bases. The CDR3 covers 15 residues. The J segment lost 2 bases and the V segment lost 4 bases, leaving 2 bases of the junction unmatched. DNA for the CDR3: TGTGCCAGCAGTTCCGGGACTAGCGCCTACAATGAGCAGTTCTTC. This codes for CASSSGTSAYNEQFF.

The chain uses TRBV7-3 and TRBJ1-2, with D maybe TRBD1 (5 bases). V lost 5 bases, J lost 1 base, and 14 bases lay in between. In germline, CDR1 is SGHTA, CDR2 FQGTGA. CDR3 length equals 15 residues. CDR3 sequence (DNA): TGTGCCAGCAGCCCCGGGAGGGGTGGTAACTATGGCTACACCTTC. Translating it yields CASSPGRGGNYGYTF.

This clonotype was detected only a few times. The chain has TRBV20-1 and TRBJ2-3; 7 positions match TRBD2. This CDR3 is built from 15 residues. Germline V gives CDR1 DFQATT, CDR2 SNEGSKA (reference sequence). J gave up 0 bases and V 1 base, and 4 bases lay outside the gene matches. As DNA, the CDR3 is TGCAGTGCTAGAGCTAGCGGCTCTAGCACAGATACGCAGTATTTT. As protein: CSARASGSSTDTQYF.

The J gene is TRBJ1-4, the V gene TRBV20-1; D is ambiguous. Germline V gives CDR1 DFQATT, CDR2 SNEGSKA (reference sequence). Trimming took off 0 bases at V and 5 bases at J, with 13 bases between the two ends. This CDR3 contains 15 residues. The CDR3 DNA is TGCAGTGCTAGAGACGAACGGGTGCGGAATGAAAAACTGTTTTTT. The encoded protein is CSARDERVRNEKLFF.